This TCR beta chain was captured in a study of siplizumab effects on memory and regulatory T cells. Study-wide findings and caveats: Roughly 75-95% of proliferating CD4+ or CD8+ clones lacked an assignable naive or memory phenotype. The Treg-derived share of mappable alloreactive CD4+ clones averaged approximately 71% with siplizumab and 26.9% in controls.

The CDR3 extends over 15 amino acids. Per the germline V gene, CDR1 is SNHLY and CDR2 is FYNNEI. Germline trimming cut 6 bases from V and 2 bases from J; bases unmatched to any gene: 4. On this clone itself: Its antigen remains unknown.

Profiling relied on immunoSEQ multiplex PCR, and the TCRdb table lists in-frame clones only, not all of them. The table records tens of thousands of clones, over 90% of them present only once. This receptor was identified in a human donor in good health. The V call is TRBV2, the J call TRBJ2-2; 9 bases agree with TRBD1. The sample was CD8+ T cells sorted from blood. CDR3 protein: CASRTDRGNTGELFF. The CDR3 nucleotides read TGTGCCAGCAGGACGGACAGGGGAAACACCGGGGAGCTGTTTTTT. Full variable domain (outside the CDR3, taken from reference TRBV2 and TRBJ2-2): EPEVTQTPSHQVTQMGQEVILRCVPISNHLYFYWYRQILGQKVEFLVSFYNNEISEKSEIFDDQFSVERPDGSNFTLKIRSTKLEDSAMYFCASRTDRGNTGELFFGEGSRLTVL.